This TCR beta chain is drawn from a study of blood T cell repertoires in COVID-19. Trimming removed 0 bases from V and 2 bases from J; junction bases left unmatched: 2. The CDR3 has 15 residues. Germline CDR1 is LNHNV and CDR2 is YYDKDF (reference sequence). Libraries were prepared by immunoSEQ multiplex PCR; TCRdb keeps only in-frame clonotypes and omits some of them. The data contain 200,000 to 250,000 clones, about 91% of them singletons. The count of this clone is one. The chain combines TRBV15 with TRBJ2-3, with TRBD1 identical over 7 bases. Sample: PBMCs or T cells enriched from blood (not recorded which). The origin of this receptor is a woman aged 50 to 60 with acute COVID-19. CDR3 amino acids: CATSREQGYTDTQYF. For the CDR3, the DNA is TGTGCCACCAGCAGAGAACAGGGGTACACAGATACGCAGTATTTT.